These T cell receptor beta chains were read from a single sample in a study of identical twins. Each CDR3 protein is one row after TCRdb ran MiXCR on the 5' RACE reads. The repertoire holds under 1 million distinct CDR3 sequences, with 10% to 15% as singletons. The same sample was also used in a study of yellow fever vaccine responses in identical twins.

The sequenced sample consisted of PBMCs. These TCRs come from a woman aged 18-35 years in good health. CDR3s include the opening cysteine and the closing phenylalanine or tryptophan. The D gene is left open where the match is weak. A clone size is listed for some rows: how often the clone was seen (once, few, many), or a class if it is expanded.

few	TRBV3-1	.	TRBJ2-3	TGTGCCAGCAGACCCTCAAGCGGAGATACGCAGTATTTT	CASRPSSGDTQYF
few	TRBV2	.	TRBJ2-7	TGTGCCAGCAGTGAAGGGGGGACGGGGTACTTC	CASSEGGTGYF
few	TRBV2	TRBD1	TRBJ1-5	TGTGCCAGCAGTGATCGACAGGGTGGAAGCAATCAGCCCCAGCATTTT	CASSDRQGGSNQPQHF
many	TRBV6-5	.	TRBJ2-5	TGTGCCAGCAGTTACGATCGGGTTCAGACCCAGTACTTC	CASSYDRVQTQYF
.	TRBV5-1	TRBD2	TRBJ2-1	TGCGCCAGCAGCTCCCGTAGCGGGGGGAGCTCCTACAATGAGCAGTTCTTC	CASSSRSGGSSYNEQFF
many	TRBV5-1	.	TRBJ1-5	TGCGCCAGCAGCTTGGTTGGGGAGTATAGCAATCAGCCCCAGCATTTT	CASSLVGEYSNQPQHF
few	TRBV4-1	.	TRBJ2-5	TGCGCCAGCAGCCAACGGTACCCGGACAGTAAAGAGACCCAGTACTTC	CASSQRYPDSKETQYF
.	TRBV27	TRBD1	TRBJ2-1	TGTGCCAGCAGTTACAGGGGCATTAACAATGAGCAGTTCTTC	CASSYRGINNEQFF
.	TRBV5-1	TRBD1	TRBJ1-1	TGCGCCAGCAGGGATGGACAGGAGAACACTGAAGCTTTCTTT	CASRDGQENTEAFF
.	TRBV15	.	TRBJ1-5	TGTGCCACCAGCAGAGACGATCAGCCCCAGCATTTT	CATSRDDQPQHF
many	TRBV4-1	TRBD2	TRBJ2-1	TGCGCCAGCAGCCAGCCAGGACGACTAGCGGGAGGGCCGGCTCGGAATGAGCAGTTCTTC	CASSQPGRLAGGPARNEQFF
few	TRBV27	TRBD2	TRBJ2-7	TGTGCCAGCAGTCCCGGGACTAGTGGTAAGGTCGAGCAGTACTTC	CASSPGTSGKVEQYF
.	TRBV4-1	TRBD1	TRBJ1-3	TGCGCCAGCAGCCAAGCAACAGGGGTTGGAAACACCATATATTTT	CASSQATGVGNTIYF
.	TRBV29-1	.	TRBJ2-3	TGCAGCGTTGATGGGTGGACAGATACGCAGTATTTT	CSVDGWTDTQYF
few	TRBV29-1	.	TRBJ2-5	TGCAGCGTTTCCAGGAAAGAGACCCAGTACTTC	CSVSRKETQYF
few	TRBV18	TRBD2	TRBJ2-5	TGTGCCAGCTCACCGAGACTAGCGGGAGAGGGAGAGACCCAGTACTTC	CASSPRLAGEGETQYF
.	TRBV11-2	.	TRBJ2-1	TGTGCCAGCACCACAGGGAGGAATGAGCAGTTCTTC	CASTTGRNEQFF
few	TRBV6-2/TRBV6-3	.	TRBJ1-2	TGTGCCAGCAGTTCGGAGAGCCGATGGGATGGCTACACCTTC	CASSSESRWDGYTF
few	TRBV12-3/TRBV12-4	.	TRBJ2-2	TGTGCCAGCAGGGGGGGTCTTGGTGTCGGGGAGCTGTTTTTT	CASRGGLGVGELFF
few	TRBV10-2	TRBD1	TRBJ1-2	TGCGCCAGCAGCGCGGACAGGGAAGATGGCTACACCTTC	CASSADREDGYTF
many	TRBV12-3/TRBV12-4	.	TRBJ2-5	TGTGCCAGCAGCCGGAACTTCCAAGAGACCCAGTACTTC	CASSRNFQETQYF
.	TRBV6-1	.	TRBJ1-6	TGTGCCAGCAGTCCTCGGGGGCCCGGGTCCTATAATTCACCCCTCCACTTT	CASSPRGPGSYNSPLHF
few	TRBV5-1	TRBD2	TRBJ2-1	TGCGCCAGCAGCCCCGGGACTAGCATCTACAATGAGCAGTTCTTC	CASSPGTSIYNEQFF
few	TRBV6-2/TRBV6-3	TRBD2	TRBJ2-3	TGTGCCAGCAGTTATACGGGACTAGCGGGCAGTAGCACAGATACGCAGTATTTT	CASSYTGLAGSSTDTQYF
few	TRBV10-3	TRBD2	TRBJ2-7	TGTGCCATCAGAGGGGATAGCGGGACCTACGAGCAGTACTTC	CAIRGDSGTYEQYF
few	TRBV5-1	.	TRBJ1-2	TGCGCCAGCAGCTGGGCGAGTGACTATGGCTACACCTTC	CASSWASDYGYTF
few	TRBV20-1	TRBD1	TRBJ2-5	TGCAGTGCTGCCCGACAGGGGGGAGTAGAGACCCAGTACTTC	CSAARQGGVETQYF